These 2 T cell receptor beta chains originate from one sample sequenced in a study of cytomegalovirus exposure and HLA in healthy donors. The PCR was carried out with 60 Vbeta primers and 13 Jbeta primers. Profiled with immunoSEQ multiplex PCR; TCRdb holds only in-frame clones, not every one. In the table there are roughly 70,000 clones, around 81% of which are singletons. Sequencing was performed on PBMCs. Receptors originate from a man aged 50-59 years in good health and CMV-seronegative.

This sequence joins TRBV2 and TRBJ2-7; D unresolved. V lost 1 base to trimming and J lost 2 bases, with 9 bases between them. Germline V lookup: CDR1 SNHLY, CDR2 FYNNEI. The length of the CDR3 is 14 residues. The CDR3 DNA reads TGTGCCAGCAGTGAAGGGCCCATTACCTACGAGCAGTACTTC. Residues: CASSEGPITYEQYF.

This clone showed up just once. V and J are TRBV5-4 and TRBJ1-3; tentative D call: TRBD1 (6 bases). V lost 4 bases and J lost 0, with 14 bases in between. Germline CDR1 SGHNT, CDR2 YYREEE (reference sequence). The CDR3 spans 16 residues. In DNA, the CDR3 is TGTGCCAGCAGCCCGTCGACAGGATACTCTGGAAACACCATATATTTT. This gives the protein CASSPSTGYSGNTIYF. Variable domain in full (rest from reference TRBV5-4 and TRBJ1-3): ETGVTQSPTHLIKTRGQQVTLRCSSQSGHNTVSWYQQALGQGPQFIFQYYREEENGRGNFPPRFSGLQFPNYSSELNVNALELDDSALYLCASSPSTGYSGNTIYFGEGSWLTVV.